This T cell receptor beta chain was profiled in a study of blood T cell repertoires in COVID-19. Sequencing used immunoSEQ multiplex PCR; TCRdb keeps in-frame clones, though not all of them. The sample holds more than 250,000 clones; 82% are singletons and the top ten take roughly 4.7%. V was pared by 2 bases and J by 6 bases, with 6 bases between. The V gene's germline CDR1 is SGHTA and CDR2 FQGNSA. This CDR3 has 12 residues. The TCR originated in a man aged 40-49 years who had been exposed to COVID-19. The sequenced sample consisted of PBMCs or T cells enriched from blood (not recorded which). This chain connects TRBV7-2 to TRBJ2-3; D unclear. The CDR3 region has the DNA TGTGCCAGCAGCTTATACGGTGATACGCAGTATTTT. This gives the protein CASSLYGDTQYF.